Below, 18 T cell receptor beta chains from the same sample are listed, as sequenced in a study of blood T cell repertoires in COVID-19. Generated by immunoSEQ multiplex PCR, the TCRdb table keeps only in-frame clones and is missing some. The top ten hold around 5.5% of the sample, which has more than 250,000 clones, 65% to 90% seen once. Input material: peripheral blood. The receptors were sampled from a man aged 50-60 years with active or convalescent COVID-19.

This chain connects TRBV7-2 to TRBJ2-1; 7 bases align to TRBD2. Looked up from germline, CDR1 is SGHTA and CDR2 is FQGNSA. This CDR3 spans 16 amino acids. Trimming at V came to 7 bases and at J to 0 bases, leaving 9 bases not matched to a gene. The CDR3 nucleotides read TGTGCCAGCAAAAAGCGGGGAGGGAGCTCCTACAATGAGCAGTTCTTC. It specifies CASKKRGGSSYNEQFF.

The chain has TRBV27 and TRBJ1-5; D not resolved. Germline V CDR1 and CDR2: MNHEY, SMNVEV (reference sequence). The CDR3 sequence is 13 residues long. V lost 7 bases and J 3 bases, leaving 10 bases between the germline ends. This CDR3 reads CASTHTPNQPQHF. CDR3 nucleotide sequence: TGTGCCAGCACCCACACCCCCAATCAGCCCCAGCATTTT.

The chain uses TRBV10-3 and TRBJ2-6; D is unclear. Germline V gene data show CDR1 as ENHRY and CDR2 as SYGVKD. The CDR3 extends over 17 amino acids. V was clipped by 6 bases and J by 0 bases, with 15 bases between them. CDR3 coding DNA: TGTGCCATCAGCTCGGAGAGCCCGTTCTCTGGGGCCAACGTCCTGACTTTC. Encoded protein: CAISSESPFSGANVLTF.

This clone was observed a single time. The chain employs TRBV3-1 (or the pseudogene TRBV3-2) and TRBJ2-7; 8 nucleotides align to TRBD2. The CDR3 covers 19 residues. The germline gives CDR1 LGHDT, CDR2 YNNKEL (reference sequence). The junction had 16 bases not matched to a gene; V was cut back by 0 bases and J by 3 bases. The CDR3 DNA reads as TGTGCCAGCAGCCAAGAGACCATCGGGGCGGGAGGAGGGTTCTACGAGCAGTACTTC. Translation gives CASSQETIGAGGGFYEQYF.

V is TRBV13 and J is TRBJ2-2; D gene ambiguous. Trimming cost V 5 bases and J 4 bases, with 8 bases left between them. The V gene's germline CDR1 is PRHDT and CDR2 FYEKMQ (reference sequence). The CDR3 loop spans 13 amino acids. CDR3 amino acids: CASSPTGTGELFF. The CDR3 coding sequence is TGTGCCAGCAGCCCGACGGGCACCGGGGAGCTGTTTTTT.

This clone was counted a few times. As DNA, the CDR3 is TGTGCCAGCAGCTCTCACTATGGCTACACCTTC. Encoded protein: CASSSHYGYTF. V usage is TRBV7-2 and J usage is TRBJ1-2; D is ambiguous. The CDR3 has 11 amino acids. Germline lookup yields CDR1 SGHTA and CDR2 FQGNSA. Trimming stripped 4 bases from V and 3 bases from J, with 3 bases between.

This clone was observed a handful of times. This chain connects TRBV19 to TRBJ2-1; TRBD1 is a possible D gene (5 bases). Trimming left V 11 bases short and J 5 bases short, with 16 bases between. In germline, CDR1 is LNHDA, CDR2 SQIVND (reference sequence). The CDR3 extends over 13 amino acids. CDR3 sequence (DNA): TGTGCCGCGCAGGGCCCTCATAACAATGAGCAGTTCTTC. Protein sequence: CAAQGPHNNEQFF.

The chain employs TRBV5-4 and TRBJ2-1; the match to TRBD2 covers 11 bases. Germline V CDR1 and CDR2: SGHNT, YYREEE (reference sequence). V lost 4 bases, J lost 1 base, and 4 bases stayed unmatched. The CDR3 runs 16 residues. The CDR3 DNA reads TGTGCCAGCAGCCTTACTAGCGGGAGTTCCTACAATGAGCAGTTCTTC. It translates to CASSLTSGSSYNEQFF. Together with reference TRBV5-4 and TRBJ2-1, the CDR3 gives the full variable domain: ETGVTQSPTHLIKTRGQQVTLRCSSQSGHNTVSWYQQALGQGPQFIFQYYREEENGRGNFPPRFSGLQFPNYSSELNVNALELDDSALYLCASSLTSGSSYNEQFFGPGTRLTVL.

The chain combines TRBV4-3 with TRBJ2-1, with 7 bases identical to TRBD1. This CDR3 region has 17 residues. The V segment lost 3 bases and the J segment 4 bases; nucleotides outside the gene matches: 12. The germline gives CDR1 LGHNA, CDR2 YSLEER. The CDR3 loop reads CASSHPKRGTEYNEQFF. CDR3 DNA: TGCGCCAGCAGCCACCCAAAGAGGGGGACAGAGTACAATGAGCAGTTCTTC.

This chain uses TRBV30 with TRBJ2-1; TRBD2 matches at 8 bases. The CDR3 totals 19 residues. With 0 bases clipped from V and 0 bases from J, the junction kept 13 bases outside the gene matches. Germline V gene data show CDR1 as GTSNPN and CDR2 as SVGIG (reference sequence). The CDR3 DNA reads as TGTGCCTGGAGTGTCGGGACTAGAGACTTTCGGAGCTCCTACAATGAGCAGTTCTTC. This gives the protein CAWSVGTRDFRSSYNEQFF.

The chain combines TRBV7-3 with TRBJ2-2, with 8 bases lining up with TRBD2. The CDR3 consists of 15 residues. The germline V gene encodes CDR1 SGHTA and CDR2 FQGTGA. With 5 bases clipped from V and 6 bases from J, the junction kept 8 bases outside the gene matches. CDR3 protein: CASSPSGGGAGELFF. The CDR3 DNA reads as TGTGCCAGCAGCCCAAGCGGGGGCGGGGCCGGGGAGCTGTTTTTT.

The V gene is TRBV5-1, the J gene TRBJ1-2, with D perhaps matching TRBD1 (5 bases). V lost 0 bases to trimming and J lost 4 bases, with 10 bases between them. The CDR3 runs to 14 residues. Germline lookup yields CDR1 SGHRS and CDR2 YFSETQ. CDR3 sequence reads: CASSLAGETYGYTF. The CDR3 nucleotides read TGCGCCAGCAGCTTGGCGGGGGAGACCTATGGCTACACCTTC. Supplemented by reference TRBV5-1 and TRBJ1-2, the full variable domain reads KAGVTQTPRYLIKTRGQQVTLSCSPISGHRSVSWYQQTPGQGLQFLFEYFSETQRNKGNFPGRFSGRQFSNSRSEMNVSTLELGDSALYLCASSLAGETYGYTFGSGTRLTVV.

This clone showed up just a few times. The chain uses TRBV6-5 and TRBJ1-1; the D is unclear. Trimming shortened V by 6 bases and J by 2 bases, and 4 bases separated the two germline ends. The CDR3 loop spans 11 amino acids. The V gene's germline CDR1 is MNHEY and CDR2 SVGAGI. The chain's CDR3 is CASRLNTEAFF. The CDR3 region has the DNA TGTGCCAGCAGACTAAACACTGAAGCTTTCTTT.

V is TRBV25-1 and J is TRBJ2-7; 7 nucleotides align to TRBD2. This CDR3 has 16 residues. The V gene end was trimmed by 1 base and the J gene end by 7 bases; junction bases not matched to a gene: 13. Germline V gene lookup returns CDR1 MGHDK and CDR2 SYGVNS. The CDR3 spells CASSEFIGGRAGEQYF. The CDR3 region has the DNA TGTGCCAGCAGTGAATTTATCGGCGGGAGAGCGGGGGAGCAGTACTTC.

Written as DNA, the CDR3 is TGTGCCAGCAGCCTGCGGGAGGGCTCCGCAGATACGCAGTATTTT. It encodes CASSLREGSADTQYF. V and J are TRBV7-9 and TRBJ2-3; TRBD2 agrees at 9 bases. The CDR3 contains 15 residues. Germline assignment: CDR1 SEHNR and CDR2 FQNEAQ (reference sequence). Trimming removed 5 bases from V and 4 bases from J; junction bases left unmatched: 7.

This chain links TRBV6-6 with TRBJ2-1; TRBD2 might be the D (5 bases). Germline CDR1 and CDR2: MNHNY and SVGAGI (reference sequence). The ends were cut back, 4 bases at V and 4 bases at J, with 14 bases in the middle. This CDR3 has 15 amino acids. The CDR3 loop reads CASSSSPSGYNEQFF. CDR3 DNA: TGTGCCAGCAGTTCTTCACCCTCGGGGTACAATGAGCAGTTCTTC.

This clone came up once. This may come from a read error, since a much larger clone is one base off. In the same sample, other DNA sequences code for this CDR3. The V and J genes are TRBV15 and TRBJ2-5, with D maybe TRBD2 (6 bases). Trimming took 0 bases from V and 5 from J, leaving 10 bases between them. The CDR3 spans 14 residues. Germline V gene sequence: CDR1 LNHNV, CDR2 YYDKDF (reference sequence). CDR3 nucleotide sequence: TGTGCCACCAGCAGAGATGGGGGAGGCGAGACCCAGTACTTC. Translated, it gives CATSRDGGGETQYF.

In nucleotides, the CDR3 is TGTGCCAGCAGCTTGGGGGACACAAATTCACCCCTCCACTTT. It encodes CASSLGDTNSPLHF. V is TRBV11-2 and J is TRBJ1-6; D may be TRBD1 (6 bases). Trimming shortened V by 3 bases and J by 7 bases, and 10 bases separated the two germline ends. This CDR3 comprises 14 residues. CDR1 is SGHAT, CDR2 FQNNGV, per germline.